Following are 20 T cell receptor beta chains from one sample sequenced in a study of response to subunit inactivated influenza vaccine. A single record per CDR3 protein comes from TCRdb applying MiXCR to the RT-PCR reads. The repertoire consists of about 780,000 distinct CDR3 sequences, with less than 20% occurring once and the leading ten covering about 11%. This material consisted of PBMCs from blood, taken more than 4 days after vaccination. These receptors all stem from a man aged 45-65 years who received an inactivated influenza vaccine.

This chain connects TRBV25-1 to TRBJ2-2; TRBD1 agrees at 7 bases. The length of the CDR3 is 15 residues. V trimming: 1 base; J trimming: 5 bases; junction bases outside the gene matches: 4. Looked up from germline, CDR1 is MGHDK and CDR2 is SYGVNS. CDR3 sequence (DNA): TGTGCCAGCAGTGAATCTAGGGGGCGGACCGGGGAGCTGTTTTTT. Translated: CASSESRGRTGELFF.

This clonotype was counted ten times or more. This chain joins TRBV5-1 and TRBJ2-7; D is uncertain. Germline V gene lookup returns CDR1 SGHRS and CDR2 YFSETQ. Trimming removed 4 bases from V and 4 bases from J, with 15 bases in between. The CDR3 has 14 amino acids. The CDR3 is CASSMMMAEYEQYF. The CDR3 DNA reads TGCGCCAGCAGCATGATGATGGCGGAGTACGAGCAGTACTTC.

The J gene is TRBJ2-4, the V gene TRBV20-1; D is undetermined. There are 13 residues in the CDR3. V shed 6 bases and J shed 1 base, with 10 bases lying between them. Looked up from germline, CDR1 is DFQATT and CDR2 is SNEGSKA (reference sequence). Here the CDR3 reads CSAFVAAKNIQYF. CDR3 nucleotides: TGCAGTGCCTTTGTTGCGGCCAAAAACATTCAGTACTTC.

This sequence joins TRBV12-3 or TRBV12-4 and TRBJ2-2, with 8 nucleotides matching TRBD1. Germline trimming cut 7 bases from V and 5 bases from J; bases unmatched to any gene: 15. This CDR3 comprises 17 residues. The chain's CDR3 is CASKTPSGGPATGELFF. The CDR3 nucleotides read TGTGCCAGCAAGACACCATCAGGGGGCCCTGCGACCGGGGAGCTGTTTTTT.

V and J are TRBV3-1 and TRBJ2-5; D not certain. The CDR3 spans 12 residues. Germline V lookup: CDR1 LGHDT, CDR2 YNNKEL (reference sequence). Trimming pared 2 bases from V and 5 bases from J, leaving 6 bases between. CDR3 region: CASSQRVETQYF. The CDR3 region has the DNA TGTGCCAGCAGCCAAAGGGTGGAGACCCAGTACTTC.

This chain's CDR3 is CSAQTSGSETQYF. The CDR3, as DNA: TGCAGTGCTCAAACTAGCGGGAGTGAGACCCAGTACTTC. The chain couples TRBV20-1 to TRBJ2-5; 11 nucleotides line up with TRBD2. The CDR3 loop spans 13 amino acids. The germline V gene has CDR1 DFQATT and CDR2 SNEGSKA (reference sequence). J lost 5 bases, V lost 5 bases, and 4 bases had no gene match.

Only one count was recorded for this clonotype. This sequence joins TRBV4-2 and TRBJ2-3; 9 positions match TRBD2. CDR1 LGHNA and CDR2 YNFKEQ come from the germline V gene. V trimming: 1 base; J trimming: 2 bases; junction bases outside the gene matches: 4. This CDR3 has 16 amino acids. The CDR3 nucleotides are TGTGCCAGCAGCCAAGTTAGCGGGGGAATCACAGATACGCAGTATTTT. Translation gives CASSQVSGGITDTQYF.

The chain joins TRBV7-2 to TRBJ2-1; 9 bases are a match to TRBD2. The CDR3 sequence is 15 residues long. The germline gives CDR1 SGHTA, CDR2 FQGNSA. J gave up 9 bases and V 1 base, and 7 bases lay outside the gene matches. CDR3 DNA sequence: TGTGCCAGCAGCTTAGTAGCGGGAGATTCCAGTGAGCAGTTCTTC. This translates into CASSLVAGDSSEQFF. The entire variable domain, with the rest obtained from reference TRBV7-2 and TRBJ2-1, is as follows: GAGVSQSPSNKVTEKGKDVELRCDPISGHTALYWYRQSLGQGLEFLIYFQGNSAPDKSGLPSDRFSAERTGGSVSTLTIQRTQQEDSAVYLCASSLVAGDSSEQFFGPGTRLTVL.

In this sample, this clonotype turned up many times. The J gene is TRBJ2-1, the V gene TRBV5-1; weak D call: TRBD1 (6 bases). CDR1 SGHRS and CDR2 YFSETQ come from the germline V gene. This CDR3 region has 12 residues. The germline V and J ends were trimmed by 1 base and 10 bases, with 9 bases remaining between them. The CDR3 bases are TGCGCCAGCAGCTTGCAAGGGGGAGAGCAGTTCTTC. It specifies CASSLQGGEQFF.

This clonotype was recorded at least ten times. The chain's CDR3 is CASMGQGGQPQHF. The CDR3 DNA reads as TGTGCCAGCATGGGCCAAGGGGGCCAGCCCCAGCATTTT. The chain carries TRBV6-1 and TRBJ1-5, with 7 bases fitting TRBD1. The CDR3 sequence is 13 residues long. J was trimmed by 7 bases and V by 7 bases; bases with no gene match: 7. CDR1 MNHNS and CDR2 SASEGT come from the germline V gene.

This clonotype occurred many times. The chain uses TRBV7-2 and TRBJ1-5, with D hard to call. The CDR3 is made up of 14 amino acids. V lost 1 base to trimming and J lost 2 bases, with 6 bases between them. From germline, CDR1 is SGHTA and CDR2 FQGNSA. The CDR3 reads CASSLGGRNQPQHF. The CDR3 nucleotides are TGTGCCAGCAGCTTAGGAGGTCGCAATCAGCCCCAGCATTTT.

The chain recombines TRBV5-6 with TRBJ2-7; D gene uncertain. The V and J ends lost 1 base and 2 bases respectively, with 10 bases between them. CDR1 and CDR2 (germline): SGHDT, YYEEEE. The CDR3 sequence is 14 residues long. The CDR3 DNA reads as TGTGCCAGCAGCTTGATTTCGAATACCTACGAGCAGTACTTC. Amino acids: CASSLISNTYEQYF.

This clonotype was counted only a few times. This rearrangement joins TRBV7-2 to TRBJ1-5; D is undetermined. CDR1 and CDR2 (germline): SGHTA, FQGNSA. The CDR3 spans 12 residues. V lost 3 bases to trimming and J lost 4 bases, with 4 bases between them. The chain's CDR3 is CASSLFNQPQHF. For the CDR3, the DNA is TGTGCCAGCAGCTTGTTTAATCAGCCCCAGCATTTT.

This clonotype turned up a few times. This chain connects TRBV6-2 or TRBV6-3 to TRBJ1-2, with 7 bases fitting TRBD1. V shed 1 base and J 3 bases; nucleotides not matched to a gene: 5. CDR1 and CDR2 from the germline V gene are MNHEY and SVGEGT. The CDR3 contains 15 residues. Here the CDR3 reads CASSYWGQPDYGYTF. The CDR3 DNA is TGTGCCAGCAGTTACTGGGGACAGCCGGACTATGGCTACACCTTC.

This clonotype was observed a few times. The chain employs TRBV29-1 and TRBJ2-3, with D perhaps matching TRBD1 (6 bases). CDR3 length: 16 amino acids. Germline values: CDR1 SQVTM, CDR2 ANQGSEA. V lost 1 base and J lost 1, with 15 bases in between. As DNA, the CDR3 is TGCAGCGTTGAAGGGCCGGGACACCTACGCACAGATACGCAGTATTTT. It translates to CSVEGPGHLRTDTQYF.

This clonotype was recorded a few times. The rearrangement uses TRBV2 and TRBJ2-1; the match to TRBD2 covers 11 bases. The V gene's germline CDR1 is SNHLY and CDR2 FYNNEI. V lost 7 bases to trimming and J lost 0 bases; unmatched junction nucleotides: 17. The CDR3 sequence is 20 residues long. CDR3 bases: TGTGCCAGCAAACCGTCCGGGACTAGCGGCCCACGGGACTCCTACAATGAGCAGTTCTTC. Its protein is CASKPSGTSGPRDSYNEQFF.

The chain has TRBV7-6 and TRBJ2-5, with D unresolved. This CDR3 has 15 residues. V lost 5 bases and J lost 5, with 18 bases in between. CDR1 SGHVS and CDR2 FNYEAQ come from the germline V gene. The CDR3 nucleotides read TGTGCCAGCAGCCCCCTGTCCGGTTCCTTGGAGACCCAGTACTTC. Its translation: CASSPLSGSLETQYF.

The chain employs TRBV11-2 and TRBJ1-2; D is possibly TRBD1 (6 bases). The CDR3 runs to 19 residues. The germline V gene has CDR1 SGHAT and CDR2 FQNNGV. Trimming took 2 bases from V and 0 from J, leaving 22 bases between them. This CDR3 reads CASSLLRGRLDSTNYGYTF. The DNA of the CDR3 is TGTGCCAGCAGCTTACTCCGGGGCCGATTGGACAGCACTAACTATGGCTACACCTTC.

This chain joins TRBV28 and TRBJ2-5; no firm D call. The CDR3 has 15 residues. Trimming removed 2 bases from V and 0 bases from J, with 10 bases in between. Germline V gives CDR1 MDHEN, CDR2 SYDVKM. CDR3 DNA: TGTGCCAGCAGTTTAGCCCGATGGAACCAAGAGACCCAGTACTTC. Translation gives CASSLARWNQETQYF.

This clonotype has more than one count but fewer than ten. This sequence joins TRBV6-1 and TRBJ2-1; 8 bases align to TRBD1. With 7 bases clipped from V and 7 bases from J, the junction kept 9 bases outside the gene matches. The CDR3 sequence is 14 residues long. Germline V gene data show CDR1 as MNHNS and CDR2 as SASEGT. The DNA of the CDR3 is TGTGCCAGCACCCCCCAGGGGGCGAAGAATGAGCAGTTCTTC. Translation gives CASTPQGAKNEQFF.